This TCR beta chain came from a study of HIV-infected children after antiretroviral therapy interruption. In the study overall: Most children had recorded EBV and CMV exposure. Weeks 0, 48 and 150 were sampled under continuous treatment.

RNA-based 3' RACE libraries used unique molecular identifiers. TCRdb independently ran MiXCR on the 3' RACE reads; one entry per CDR3 protein. The sample shows approximately 96,000 distinct CDR3 sequences, 6.9% of them seen only once. The CDR3 is made up of 13 amino acids. V was clipped by 6 bases and J by 5 bases, with 14 bases between them. The V gene's germline CDR1 is KGHSH and CDR2 LQKENI. Treatment described: PENTA 11 planned treatment interruption arm or continuous ART arm. Findings and caveats of the study: Naive CD4+ CDR3 sharing between time points fell after interruption began. The CD45RA+ naive sort may contain some EMRA or stem memory cells.

In its sample, this clonotype was seen many times. The target antigen is unknown. The source was CD45RA+ CD4+ T cells from PBMCs, pooled from several time points, collected from a donor given antiretroviral therapy, either interrupted or continuous. Sample subset: naive CD4+ CD45RA+ CD45RO- T cells. The chain links TRBV18 to TRBJ2-7, with no clear D. The sequence was obtained from a pool of human donors with HIV. The CDR3: CASSMDASDEQYF. In DNA form, the CDR3 reads TGTGCCAGCTCCATGGACGCTTCGGACGAGCAGTACTTC.